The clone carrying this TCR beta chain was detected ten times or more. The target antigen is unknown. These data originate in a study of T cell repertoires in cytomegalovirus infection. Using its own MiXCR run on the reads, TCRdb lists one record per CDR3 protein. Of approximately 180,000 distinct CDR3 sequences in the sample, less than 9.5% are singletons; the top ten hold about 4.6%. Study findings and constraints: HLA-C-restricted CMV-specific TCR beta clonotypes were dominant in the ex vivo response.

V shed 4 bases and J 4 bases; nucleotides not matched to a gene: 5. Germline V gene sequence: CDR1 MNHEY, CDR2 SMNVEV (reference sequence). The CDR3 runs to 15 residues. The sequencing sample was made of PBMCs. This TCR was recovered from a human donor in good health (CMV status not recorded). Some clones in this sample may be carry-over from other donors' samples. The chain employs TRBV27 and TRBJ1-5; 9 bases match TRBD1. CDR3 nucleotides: TGTGCCAGCAGTTCCCCCGGGACAGGGAATCAGCCCCAGCATTTT. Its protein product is CASSSPGTGNQPQHF.